The text below deals with one T cell receptor beta chain. It has no known antigen specificity. This entry is derived from a study of monozygotic twins with inflammatory bowel disease (dated by TCRdb to between 2018 and 2021). With regard to the full study: The full study comprised around 28 monozygotic twin pairs: nine German pairs (four IBD-concordant, five IBD-discordant) and 19 IBD-discordant Danish pairs. Disease-associated traits were sought mainly through comparisons between IBD patients and their genetically identical healthy co-twins within discordant pairs. Each individual had, on average, about 151 000 unique TCRalpha sequences and 181 000 unique TCRbeta sequences available for analysis.

A roughly 2.4 ml peripheral blood sample was drawn into PAXgene tubes per donor and stored at -80°C. Total RNA was isolated from whole blood with the PAXgene blood miRNA kit on an automated QIAcube, without T cell sorting. Peripheral blood from monozygotic twin pairs, either concordant or discordant for inflammatory bowel disease, underwent deep TCRalpha and TCRbeta repertoire profiling that used unique molecular barcoding. Smoking habits were recorded for all twin pairs, and individuals were classified as current, former or never smokers. The germline V gene specifies SGHRS as CDR1 and YFSETQ as CDR2. The CDR3 spans 15 residues, from the cysteine through the phenylalanine. No DNA accompanies this entry. Library prep was done by 5' RACE. Preparation of each TCR library used approximately 3,200 ng of total RNA. For each sample, cDNA was synthesized in eight separate reactions using SMARTScribe reverse transcriptase. During cDNA synthesis, unique molecular identifiers containing a 6-nucleotide sample barcode were introduced by template switching. Two nested PCRs of roughly 16 and 10 cycles amplified the TCRalpha and TCRbeta cDNA, and bead purification followed each PCR. Before amplification, the cDNA was treated with uracil DNA-glycosylase and purified using the QIAquick PCR purification kit. In the second PCR, Illumina TruSeq-compatible adapters and sample-specific barcodes were added. Library quality and concentration were checked on TapeStation and Qubit, and libraries were pooled at approximately 5 ng each. Sequencing of pooled libraries was carried out on an Illumina HiSeq2500 single-index Rapid Run using 2 x 100 bp reads and custom sequencing primers. Per the original workflow: UMI-based consensus assembly with MiGEC version 1.2.6 was used to correct PCR and sequencing errors. MiXCR version 2.1.1 handled V(D)J alignment, clonotype assembly and CDR3 extraction. To normalise gene usage, clonotype sharing and MAIT/NKT TCR abundance, the analysis used the top 1000, 10 000 and 20 000 clonotypes per sample. After downsampling to 27 000 UMIs, diversity was calculated as the inverse Simpson index using the vegan R package. Paired Mann-Whitney U tests were applied to discordant twin pairs, with Benjamini-Hochberg correction for multiple testing. TCRdb reprocessed the reads; each CDR3 protein sequence makes one entry, and DNA is unavailable. The V and J calls and clone size are TCRdb's, not the authors'. This sample's table carries some 90,000 distinct CDR3 sequences. Together, the top ten hold about 8% of the sample.

Results the study describes overall, beyond this receptor: Fewer clonotypes were shared with other individuals by IBD patients than by healthy twins, most markedly in patients showing signs of disease activity. The analysis was unable to tell apart different T cell subtypes. Because patients were on differing immunosuppressive treatments, the repertoires may have picked up extra background noise and inter-individual variability. No difference in repertoire similarity was observed between concordant and discordant twins, possibly owing to limited statistical power. The results gave no support for a single strong signal or clonotype linked to IBD. TCRbeta repertoire diversity, by inverse Simpson index, was decreased in IBD patients compared with their healthy co-twins.

This clonotype was obtained from a human donor with ulcerative colitis or Crohn's disease, or a healthy co-twin of an affected twin (not recorded which). Sample: blood. The rearranged chain carries TRBV5-1 and TRBJ2-3; absent DNA, TCRdb's TRBD2 call cannot be checked. The CDR3 is CASSFRGTSTDTQYF.